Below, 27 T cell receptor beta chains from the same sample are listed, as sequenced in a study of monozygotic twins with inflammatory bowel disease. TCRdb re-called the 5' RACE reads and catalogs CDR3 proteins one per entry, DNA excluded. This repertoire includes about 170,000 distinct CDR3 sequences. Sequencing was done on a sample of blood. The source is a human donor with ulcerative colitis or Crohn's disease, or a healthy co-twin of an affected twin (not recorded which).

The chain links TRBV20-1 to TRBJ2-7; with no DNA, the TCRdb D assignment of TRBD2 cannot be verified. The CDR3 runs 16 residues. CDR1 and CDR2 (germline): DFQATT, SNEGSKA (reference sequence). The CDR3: CSARDWAAGGSYEQYF.

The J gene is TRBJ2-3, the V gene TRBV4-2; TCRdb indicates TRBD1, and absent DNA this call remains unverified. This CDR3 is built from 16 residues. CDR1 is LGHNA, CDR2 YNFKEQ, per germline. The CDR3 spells CASSQPRGGVADTQYF.

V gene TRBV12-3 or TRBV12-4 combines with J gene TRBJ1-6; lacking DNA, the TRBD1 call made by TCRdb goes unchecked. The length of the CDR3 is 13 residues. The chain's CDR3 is CASRTNPNSPLHF.

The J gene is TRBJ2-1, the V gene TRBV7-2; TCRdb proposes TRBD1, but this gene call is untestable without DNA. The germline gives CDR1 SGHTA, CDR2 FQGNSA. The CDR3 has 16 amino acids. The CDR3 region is CASSLLIRFPGNEQFF. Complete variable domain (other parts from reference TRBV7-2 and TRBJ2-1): GAGVSQSPSNKVTEKGKDVELRCDPISGHTALYWYRQSLGQGLEFLIYFQGNSAPDKSGLPSDRFSAERTGGSVSTLTIQRTQQEDSAVYLCASSLLIRFPGNEQFFGPGTRLTVL.

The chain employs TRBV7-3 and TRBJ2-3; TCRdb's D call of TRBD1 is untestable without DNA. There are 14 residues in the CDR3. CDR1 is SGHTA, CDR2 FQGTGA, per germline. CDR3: CASSLSLGRDTQYF.

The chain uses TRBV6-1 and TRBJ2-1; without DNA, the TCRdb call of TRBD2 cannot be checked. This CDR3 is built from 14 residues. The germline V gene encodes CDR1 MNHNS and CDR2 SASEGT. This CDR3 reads CASSELRLVHEQFF.

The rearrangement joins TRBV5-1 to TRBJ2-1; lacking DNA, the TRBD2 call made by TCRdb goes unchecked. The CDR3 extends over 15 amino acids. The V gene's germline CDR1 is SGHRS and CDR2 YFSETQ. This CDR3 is CASSSSSGLYNEQFF.

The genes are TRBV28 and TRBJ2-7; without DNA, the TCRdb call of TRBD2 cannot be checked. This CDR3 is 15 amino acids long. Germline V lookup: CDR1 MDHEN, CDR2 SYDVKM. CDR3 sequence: CASSLVGGEGYEQYF. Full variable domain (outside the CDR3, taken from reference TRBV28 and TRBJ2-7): DVKVTQSSRYLVKRTGEKVFLECVQDMDHENMFWYRQDPGLGLRLIYFSYDVKMKEKGDIPEGYSVSREKKERFSLILESASTNQTSMYLCASSLVGGEGYEQYFGPGTRLTVT.

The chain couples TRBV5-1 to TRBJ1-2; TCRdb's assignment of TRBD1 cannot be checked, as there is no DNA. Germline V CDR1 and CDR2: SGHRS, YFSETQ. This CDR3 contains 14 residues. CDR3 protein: CASSLVPGENGYTF.

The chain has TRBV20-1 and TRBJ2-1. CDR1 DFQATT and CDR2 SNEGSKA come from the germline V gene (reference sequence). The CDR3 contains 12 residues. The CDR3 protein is CSASSGWDEQFF.

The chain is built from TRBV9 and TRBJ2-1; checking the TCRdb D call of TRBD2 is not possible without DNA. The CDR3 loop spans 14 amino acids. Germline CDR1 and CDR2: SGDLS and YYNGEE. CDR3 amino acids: CASSPQGRDSEQFF.

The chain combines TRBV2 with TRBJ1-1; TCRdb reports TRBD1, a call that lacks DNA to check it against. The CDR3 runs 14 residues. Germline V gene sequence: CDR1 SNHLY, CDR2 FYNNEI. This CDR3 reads CASSDAGARTEAFF. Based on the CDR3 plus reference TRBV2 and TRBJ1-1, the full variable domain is EPEVTQTPSHQVTQMGQEVILRCVPISNHLYFYWYRQILGQKVEFLVSFYNNEISEKSEIFDDQFSVERPDGSNFTLKIRSTKLEDSAMYFCASSDAGARTEAFFGQGTRLTVV.

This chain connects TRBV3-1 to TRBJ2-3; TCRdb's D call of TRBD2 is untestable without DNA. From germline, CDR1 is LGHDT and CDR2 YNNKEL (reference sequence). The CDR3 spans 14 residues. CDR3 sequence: CASTPSGRTDTQYF.

The CDR3 loop is CASGGQGANSPLHF. This sequence joins TRBV19 and TRBJ1-6; TCRdb reports TRBD1, a call that lacks DNA to check it against. The CDR3 runs to 14 residues. Germline values: CDR1 LNHDA, CDR2 SQIVND (reference sequence).

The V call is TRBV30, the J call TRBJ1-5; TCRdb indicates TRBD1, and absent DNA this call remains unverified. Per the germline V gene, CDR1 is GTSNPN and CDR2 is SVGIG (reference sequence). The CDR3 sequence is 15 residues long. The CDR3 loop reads CAWSEGSPRGQPQHF. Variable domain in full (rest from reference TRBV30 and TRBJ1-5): SQTIHQWPATLVQPVGSPLSLECTVEGTSNPNLYWYRQAAGRGLQLLFYSVGIGQISSEVPQNLSASRPQDRQFILSSKKLLLSDSGFYLCAWSEGSPRGQPQHFGDGTRLSIL.

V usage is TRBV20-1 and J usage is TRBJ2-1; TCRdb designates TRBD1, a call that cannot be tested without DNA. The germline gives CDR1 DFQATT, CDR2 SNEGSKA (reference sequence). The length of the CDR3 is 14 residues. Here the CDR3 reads CSARNLARYNEQFF.

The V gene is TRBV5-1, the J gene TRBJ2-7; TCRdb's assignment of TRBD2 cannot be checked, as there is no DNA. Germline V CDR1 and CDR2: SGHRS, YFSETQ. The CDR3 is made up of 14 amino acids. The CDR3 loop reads CASSLGLVEGEQYF.

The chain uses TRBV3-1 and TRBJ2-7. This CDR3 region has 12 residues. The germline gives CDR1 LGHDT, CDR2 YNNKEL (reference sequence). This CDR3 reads CASSQDLYGQYF.

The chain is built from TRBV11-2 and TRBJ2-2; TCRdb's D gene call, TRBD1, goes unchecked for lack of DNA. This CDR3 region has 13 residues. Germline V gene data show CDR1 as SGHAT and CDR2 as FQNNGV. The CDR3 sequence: CASSARDLGELFF.

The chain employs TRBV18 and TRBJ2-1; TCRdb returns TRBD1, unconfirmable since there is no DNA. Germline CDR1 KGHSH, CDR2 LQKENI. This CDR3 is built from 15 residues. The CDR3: CASSPNTGGRNEQFF.

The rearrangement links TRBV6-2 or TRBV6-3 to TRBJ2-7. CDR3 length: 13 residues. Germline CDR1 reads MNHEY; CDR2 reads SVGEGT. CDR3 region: CASSYVLFYEQYF.

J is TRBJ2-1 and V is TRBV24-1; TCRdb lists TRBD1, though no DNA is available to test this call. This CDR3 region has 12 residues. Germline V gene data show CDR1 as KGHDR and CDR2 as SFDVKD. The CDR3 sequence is CATGPGHNEQFF.

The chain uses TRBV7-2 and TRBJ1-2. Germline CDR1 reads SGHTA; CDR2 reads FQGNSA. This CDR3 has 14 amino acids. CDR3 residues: CASSLTGLGSGYTF. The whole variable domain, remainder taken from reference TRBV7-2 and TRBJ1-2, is GAGVSQSPSNKVTEKGKDVELRCDPISGHTALYWYRQSLGQGLEFLIYFQGNSAPDKSGLPSDRFSAERTGGSVSTLTIQRTQQEDSAVYLCASSLTGLGSGYTFGSGTRLTVV.

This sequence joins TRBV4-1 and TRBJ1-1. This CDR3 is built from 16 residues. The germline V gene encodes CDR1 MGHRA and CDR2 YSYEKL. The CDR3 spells CASSQREGIHWTEAFF.

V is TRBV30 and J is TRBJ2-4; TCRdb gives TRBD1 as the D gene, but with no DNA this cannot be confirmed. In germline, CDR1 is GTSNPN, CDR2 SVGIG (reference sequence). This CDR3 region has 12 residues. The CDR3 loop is CAWGTGENIQYF.

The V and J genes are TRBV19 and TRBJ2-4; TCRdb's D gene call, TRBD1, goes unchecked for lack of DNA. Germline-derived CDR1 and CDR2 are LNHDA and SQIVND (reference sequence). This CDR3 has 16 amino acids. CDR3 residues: CASSERIGAAKNIQYF.

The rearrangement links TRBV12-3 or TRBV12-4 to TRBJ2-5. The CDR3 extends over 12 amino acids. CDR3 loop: CASSLGRETQYF.